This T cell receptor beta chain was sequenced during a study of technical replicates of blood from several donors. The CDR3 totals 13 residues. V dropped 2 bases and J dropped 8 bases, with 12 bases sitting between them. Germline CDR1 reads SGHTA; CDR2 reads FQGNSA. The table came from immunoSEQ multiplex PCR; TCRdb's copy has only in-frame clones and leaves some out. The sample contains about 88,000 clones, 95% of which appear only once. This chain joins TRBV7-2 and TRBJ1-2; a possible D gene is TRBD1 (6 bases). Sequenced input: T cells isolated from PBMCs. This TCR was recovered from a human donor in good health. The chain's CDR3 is CASSLRGARGYTF. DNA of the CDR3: TGTGCCAGCAGCTTACGGGGGGCGCGGGGCTACACCTTC.